What follows are 8 T cell receptor beta chains derived from one specimen sequenced in a study of regulatory T cells in long-lasting Graves disease (dated by TCRdb to the early 2020s). The time point label, as the study defines it: newly diagnosed GD, antithyroid drugs for less than 3 months. For both TCR sequencing and RNA sequencing, RNA was extracted from PBMCs in TRIzol. The library was generated by multiplex PCR. The reads were generated on an Illumina HiSeq 4000. iRepertoire HTBI primers and Arm-PCR amplification of CDR3 regions were used to construct TCR beta libraries. TCRdb took the public reads, trimmed them with fastp at Q25, ran MiXCR for clone calling and kept in-frame beta chains. Each CDR3 protein gets just one entry, which takes the most common genes and DNA from the rows behind it. This sample comprises 450,000 to 700,000 distinct CDR3 sequences, about 13% of them detected only once. Of the sample, approximately 9.3% is held by the ten largest clones.

These records were also assigned to another study, of T cells in Graves' hyperthyroidism and ophthalmopathy.

The specimen comprised peripheral blood mononuclear cells (PBMCs), sampled at new diagnosis, from a patient treated with antithyroid drugs. The receptors come from a man under 40 with Graves disease. Donor details come from another sample of the same person, matched by shared clones.

This clonotype was observed at least ten times. V usage is TRBV20-1 and J usage is TRBJ2-5; the D gene is possibly TRBD2 (6 bases). V lost 7 bases to trimming and J lost 0 bases, with 9 bases between them. The CDR3 totals 12 residues. Germline assignment: CDR1 DFQATT and CDR2 SNEGSKA (reference sequence). CDR3: CSGERDQETQYF. As DNA, the CDR3 is TGCAGTGGGGAGCGGGACCAAGAGACCCAGTACTTC.

This chain links TRBV29-1 with TRBJ1-2, with 7 bases fitting TRBD1. The CDR3 sequence is 13 residues long. The V gene end was trimmed by 5 bases and the J gene end by 4 bases; junction bases not matched to a gene: 7. Germline V gene lookup returns CDR1 SQVTM and CDR2 ANQGSEA. The DNA for the CDR3 is TGCAGCGTTCTCTACAGGGGAGGCTATGGCTACACCTTC. This gives the protein CSVLYRGGYGYTF.

This clonotype was recorded many times. This chain links TRBV30 with TRBJ1-2; 9 bases are shared with TRBD1. J was trimmed by 7 bases and V by 7 bases; bases with no gene match: 4. The germline CDR1 and CDR2 sequences are GTSNPN and SVGIG (reference sequence). The CDR3 is 11 residues long. Here the CDR3 reads CASDRGGGYTF. CDR3 nucleotides: TGTGCCTCGGACAGGGGCGGTGGCTACACCTTC.

This clonotype turned up a few times. The genes are TRBV16 and TRBJ2-3; 8 nucleotides agree with TRBD1. CDR1 is KGHSY and CDR2 is FQNENV in the germline V gene. The CDR3 spans 15 residues. The J segment lost 2 bases and the V segment lost 2 bases, leaving 3 bases of the junction unmatched. The CDR3 nucleotides read TGTGCCAGCAGCCAACCAGGGGGCTTCACAGATACGCAGTATTTT. Amino acids: CASSQPGGFTDTQYF.

This clonotype was seen at least ten times. The V call is TRBV6-1, the J call TRBJ1-1, with D uncertain. This CDR3 comprises 11 residues. Germline CDR1 is MNHNS and CDR2 is SASEGT. The V and J ends lost 11 bases and 4 bases respectively, with 11 bases between them. The CDR3 DNA reads TGTGCCTGTGGGTTGGGCACTGAAGCTTTCTTT. Encoded protein: CACGLGTEAFF.

This clonotype was picked up many times. This chain uses TRBV15 with TRBJ1-1; no clear D gene. The germline V gene has CDR1 LNHNV and CDR2 YYDKDF (reference sequence). The CDR3 extends over 14 amino acids. Deletions cut 0 bases from V and 9 bases from J, with 14 bases between. The CDR3 sequence is CATSREFLAQQAFF. DNA of the CDR3: TGTGCCACCAGCAGAGAATTCTTGGCCCAACAAGCTTTCTTT. Filled out from reference TRBV15 and TRBJ1-1, the complete variable domain reads DAMVIQNPRYQVTQFGKPVTLSCSQTLNHNVMYWYQQKSSQAPKLLFHYYDKDFNNEADTPDNFQSRRPNTSFCFLDIRSPGLGDTAMYLCATSREFLAQQAFFGQGTRLTVV.

The chain employs TRBV9 and TRBJ2-7; tentatively, D is TRBD1 or TRBD2 (6 bases each). The germline CDR1 and CDR2 sequences are SGDLS and YYNGEE. Between the trimmed V and J ends, which lost 0 bases and 4 bases, there was a span of 17 bases. The CDR3 is 16 amino acids. The CDR3 DNA reads as TGTGCCAGCAGCGTAGAGGGGGGCTCCGACAGGTACGAGCAGTACTTC. Amino acids: CASSVEGGSDRYEQYF.

This clonotype was counted at least ten times. This rearrangement joins TRBV2 to TRBJ2-1; the D gene is possibly TRBD2 (6 bases). V was trimmed by 7 bases and J by 13 bases, leaving 17 bases between them. Germline CDR1 SNHLY, CDR2 FYNNEI. The CDR3 extends over 12 amino acids. CDR3 loop: CASTLGTEIQFF. In nucleotides, the CDR3 is TGTGCCAGCACCCTAGGGACTGAGATTCAGTTCTTC.